One and the same sample provided the 2 T cell receptor beta chains below, sequenced in a study of T cells after yellow fever vaccination. TCRdb analysed the 5' RACE reads with MiXCR anew, one entry per CDR3 protein. Among over 300,000 distinct CDR3 sequences listed, 6.5% to 8.5% were seen once. Material: PBMCs, obtained 45 days after the first yellow fever vaccination. Source of these receptors: a man between 18 and 29 years old who received the YFV17D yellow fever vaccine.

The chain couples TRBV4-2 to TRBJ1-4; 7 bases agree with TRBD1. The CDR3 has 15 residues. In germline, CDR1 is LGHNA, CDR2 YNFKEQ. Losses at the gene ends were 0 bases for V and 9 bases for J; bases not matched to a gene: 7. CDR3 DNA sequence: TGTGCCAGCAGCCAAGACCCACAGGGGAGTAAAAAACTGTTTTTT. It encodes CASSQDPQGSKKLFF.

The CDR3 nucleotides are TGTGCCAGCAGTTACGGGGGATTGGGCAATCAGCCCCAGCATTTT. Amino acids: CASSYGGLGNQPQHF. The J gene is TRBJ1-5, the V gene TRBV6-2 or TRBV6-3; the D gene is possibly TRBD1 (5 bases). The CDR3 runs 15 residues. Germline V gene data show CDR1 as MNHEY and CDR2 as SVGEGT. V lost 2 bases and J lost 2, with 10 bases in between.